This T cell receptor (beta chain) was obtained from a study of blood T cells in healthy people across ages. Broader study findings: Diversity of TCR beta per million T cells declined in a roughly linear way with age.

Per the germline V gene, CDR1 is MNHNY and CDR2 is SVGAGI (reference sequence). V lost 6 bases and J lost 2, with 16 bases in between. The CDR3 loop spans 15 amino acids. Points on this clonotype: What it recognizes is unknown.

A second PCR of roughly 7 to 11 cycles used a sample-barcoded 5' primer and a J-beta primer mix. Each cDNA molecule was tagged by a template-switch adaptor that had 12 random nucleotides. TCRdb analysed the 5' RACE reads with MiXCR anew, one entry per CDR3 protein. The sample consists of roughly 1.4 million distinct CDR3 sequences, almost 60% of them appearing once. The chain combines TRBV6-6 with TRBJ2-5, with TRBD1 as a possible D gene (6 bases). The sequenced material came from blood. The source is a man younger than 35 in good health. The DNA for the CDR3 is TGTGCCAGCAGCCCGTGGGGGACAACACAAGAGACCCAGTACTTC. It specifies CASSPWGTTQETQYF.